A selection of T cell receptor beta chains follows, all from one sample in a study of CD4+ T cells in melanoma. Measured with immunoSEQ multiplex PCR; TCRdb has only the in-frame clones, and not every one. There are 9,500 to 13,000 clones in the sample; 60% to 85% occur only once, and roughly 21% lies in the top ten. Sequences were obtained from cells from a culture (not recorded whether cultured in vitro). These receptors originate from a human donor with melanoma. Both conserved end residues are part of each CDR3. D genes are given only for firm matches. Clone size is not always given. Where it is, it says once, few, many or a class for expanded clones.

v_call,clone_size,d_call,j_call,cdr3_nt,cdr3_aa
TRBV5-1,-,-,TRBJ2-6,TGCGCCAGCAGGTCGGACCTAGGGGCCGGGGCCAACGTCCTGACTTTC,CASRSDLGAGANVLTF
TRBV28,-,-,TRBJ2-6,TGTGCCACAGGACGGCTCTCTGGGGCCAACGTCCTGACTTTC,CATGRLSGANVLTF
TRBV4-1,-,-,TRBJ1-5,TGCGCCAGCAGCCAACAATGGGGGGGCTCAGGCAATCAGCCCCAGCATTTT,CASSQQWGGSGNQPQHF
TRBV15,-,-,TRBJ1-5,TGTGCCACCAGCAGAGTAAGGGCCGGTCAGCCCCAGCATTTT,CATSRVRAGQPQHF
TRBV27,few,-,TRBJ1-1,TGTGCCAGCAGTTTATCTGATCGGAACACTGAAGCTTTCTTT,CASSLSDRNTEAFF
TRBV5-1,-,-,TRBJ2-5,TGCGCCAGCAGCTTTATGGCCCAAGAGACCCAGTACTTC,CASSFMAQETQYF
TRBV27,-,TRBD1,TRBJ2-7,TGTGCCAGCAGGAGAAAGGGACAGGGGGTTTCCTACGAGCAGTACTTC,CASRRKGQGVSYEQYF
TRBV5-4,-,-,TRBJ2-2,TGTGCCAGCAGTCAAACCGGGGAGCTGTTTTTT,CASSQTGELFF
TRBV6-5,-,-,TRBJ1-6,TGTGCCAGCGGGCCGAAATATAATTCACCCCTCCACTTT,CASGPKYNSPLHF
TRBV5-1,once,-,TRBJ1-1,TGCGCCAGCAGCTTGGTTATAAACACTGAAGCTTTCTTT,CASSLVINTEAFF
TRBV19,-,-,TRBJ1-5,TGTGCCAGTAGTATAAGGGATCGTAGCAATCAGCCCCAGCATTTT,CASSIRDRSNQPQHF
TRBV12-5,-,-,TRBJ1-1,TGTGCTAGTGGTCCCCCCCGCGATGACACTGAAGCTTTCTTT,CASGPPRDDTEAFF
TRBV2,-,-,TRBJ1-3,TGTGCCAGCAGCAGGACAGCAGTTACCGGAAACACCATATATTTT,CASSRTAVTGNTIYF
TRBV7-9,once,TRBD2,TRBJ2-5,TGTGCCAGCAGCCCGTCCAGACTAGCGGGGGAGCGGGAGACCCAGTACTTC,CASSPSRLAGERETQYF
TRBV30,medium-sized,-,TRBJ1-1,TGTGCCTGGAGTGTTGGGGGGAACACTGAAGCTTTCTTT,CAWSVGGNTEAFF
TRBV2,few,-,TRBJ1-1,TGTGCCAGCAGTGAACTGGGAAGGGACACTGAAGCTTTCTTT,CASSELGRDTEAFF
TRBV7-9,-,TRBD1,TRBJ2-1,TGTGCCAGCAGTCTACTACCGGGACAGGGCATACATGAGCAGTTCTTC,CASSLLPGQGIHEQFF
TRBV9,-,-,TRBJ1-2,TGTGCCAGCAGCGTGTTTGCGGGAAACTATGGCTACACCTTC,CASSVFAGNYGYTF
TRBV4-1,-,TRBD1,TRBJ2-7,TGCGCCAGCAGCCACGATCAGGGGGCCCGCGAGCAGTACTTC,CASSHDQGAREQYF
TRBV9,few,TRBD1,TRBJ1-2,TGTGCCAGCAGCGCCCGAGGGACAGGGAGCTCCTATGGCTACACCTTC,CASSARGTGSSYGYTF
TRBV5-8,-,TRBD1,TRBJ1-2,TGTGCCAGCGGCGTGACAGGGCTCGACTATGGCTACACCTTC,CASGVTGLDYGYTF
TRBV6-1,-,-,TRBJ2-1,TGTGCCAGCAGTGAAGAGGGTCGGTTCCCGTCTGGTAAGCAGTTCTTC,CASSEEGRFPSGKQFF
TRBV18,-,-,TRBJ1-2,TGTGCCAGCTCACCGGAACAAAACTATGGCTACACCTTC,CASSPEQNYGYTF
TRBV9,-,TRBD1,TRBJ1-1,TGTGCCAGCAGCGCGGGGACAGGGTACGCGACTGAAGCTTTCTTT,CASSAGTGYATEAFF